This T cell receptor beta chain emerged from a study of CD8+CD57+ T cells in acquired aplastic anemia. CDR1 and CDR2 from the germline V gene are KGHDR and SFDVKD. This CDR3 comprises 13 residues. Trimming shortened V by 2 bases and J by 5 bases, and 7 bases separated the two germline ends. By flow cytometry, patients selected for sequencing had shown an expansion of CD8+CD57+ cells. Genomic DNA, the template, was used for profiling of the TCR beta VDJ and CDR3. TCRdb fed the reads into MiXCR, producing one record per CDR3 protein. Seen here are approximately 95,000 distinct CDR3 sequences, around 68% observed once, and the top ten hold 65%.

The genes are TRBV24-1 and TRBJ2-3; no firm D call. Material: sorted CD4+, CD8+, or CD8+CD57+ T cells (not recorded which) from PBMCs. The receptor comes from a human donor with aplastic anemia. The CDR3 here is CATSDSWEDTQYF. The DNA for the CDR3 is TGTGCCACCAGTGATTCATGGGAAGATACGCAGTATTTT.